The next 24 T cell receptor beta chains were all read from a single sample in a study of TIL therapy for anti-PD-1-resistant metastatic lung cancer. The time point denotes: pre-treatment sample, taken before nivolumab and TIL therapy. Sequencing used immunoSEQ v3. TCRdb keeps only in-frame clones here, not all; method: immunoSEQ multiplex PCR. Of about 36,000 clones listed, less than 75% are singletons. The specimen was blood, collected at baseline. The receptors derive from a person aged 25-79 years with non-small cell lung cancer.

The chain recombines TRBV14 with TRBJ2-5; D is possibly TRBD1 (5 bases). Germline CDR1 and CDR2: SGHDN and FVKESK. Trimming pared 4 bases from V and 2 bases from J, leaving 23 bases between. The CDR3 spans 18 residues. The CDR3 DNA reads TGTGCCAGCAGCCTACCAGGGCGTCCGGATAGGAGTCAAGAGACCCAGTACTTC. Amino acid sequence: CASSLPGRPDRSQETQYF. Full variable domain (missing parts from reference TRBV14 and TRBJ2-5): EAGVTQFPSHSVIEKGQTVTLRCDPISGHDNLYWYRRVMGKEIKFLLHFVKESKQDESGMPNNRFLAERTGGTYSTLKVQPAELEDSGVYFCASSLPGRPDRSQETQYFGPGTRLLVL.

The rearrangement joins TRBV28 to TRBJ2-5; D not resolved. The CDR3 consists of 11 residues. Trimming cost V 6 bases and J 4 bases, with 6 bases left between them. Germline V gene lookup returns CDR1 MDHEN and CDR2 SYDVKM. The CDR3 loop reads CASRETETQYF. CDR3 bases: TGTGCCAGCAGGGAAACAGAGACCCAGTACTTC.

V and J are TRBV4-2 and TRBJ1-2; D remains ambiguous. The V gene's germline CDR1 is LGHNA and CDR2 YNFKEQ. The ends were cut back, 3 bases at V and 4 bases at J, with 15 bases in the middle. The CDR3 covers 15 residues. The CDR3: CASSQGIGNLYGYTF. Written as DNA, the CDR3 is TGTGCCAGCAGCCAGGGCATCGGGAACCTCTATGGCTACACCTTC.

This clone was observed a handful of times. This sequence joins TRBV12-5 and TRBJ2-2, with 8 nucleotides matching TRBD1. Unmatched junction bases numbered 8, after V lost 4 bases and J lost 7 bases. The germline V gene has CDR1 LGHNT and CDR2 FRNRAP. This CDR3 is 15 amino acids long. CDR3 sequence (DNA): TGTGCTAGTGGTTCCGGACAGGGAGGAGGCGGGGAGCTGTTTTTT. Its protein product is CASGSGQGGGGELFF.

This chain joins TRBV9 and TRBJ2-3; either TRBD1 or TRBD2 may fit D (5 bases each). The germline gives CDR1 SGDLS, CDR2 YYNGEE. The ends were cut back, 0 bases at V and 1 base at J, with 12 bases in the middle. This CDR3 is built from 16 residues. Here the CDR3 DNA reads TGTGCCAGCAGCGTAGGAGGGGTGGGCCGCACAGATACGCAGTATTTT. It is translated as CASSVGGVGRTDTQYF.

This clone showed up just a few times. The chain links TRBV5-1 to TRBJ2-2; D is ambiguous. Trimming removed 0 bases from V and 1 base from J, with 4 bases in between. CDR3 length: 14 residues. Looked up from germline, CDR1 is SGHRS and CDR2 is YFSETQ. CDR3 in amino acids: CASSLERNTGELFF. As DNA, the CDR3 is TGCGCCAGCAGCTTGGAAAGGAACACCGGGGAGCTGTTTTTT.

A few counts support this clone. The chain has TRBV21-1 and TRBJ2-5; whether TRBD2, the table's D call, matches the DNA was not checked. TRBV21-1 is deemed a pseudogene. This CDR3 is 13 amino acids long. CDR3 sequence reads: CASRAAYQETQYF. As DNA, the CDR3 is TGTGCCAGCAGAGCGGCGTACCAAGAGACCCAGTACTTC.

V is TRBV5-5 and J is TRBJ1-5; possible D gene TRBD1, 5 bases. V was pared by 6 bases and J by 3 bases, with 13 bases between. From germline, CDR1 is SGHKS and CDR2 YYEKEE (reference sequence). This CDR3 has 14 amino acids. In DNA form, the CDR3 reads TGTGCCAGCATGGGGCCCGGGGACAATCAGCCCCAGCATTTT. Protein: CASMGPGDNQPQHF.

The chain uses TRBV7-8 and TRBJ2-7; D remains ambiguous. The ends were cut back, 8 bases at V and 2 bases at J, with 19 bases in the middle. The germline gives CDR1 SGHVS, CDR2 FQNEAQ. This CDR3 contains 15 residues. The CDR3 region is CASSSGPTRTYEQYF. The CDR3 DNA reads TGTGCCAGCTCCTCTGGGCCCACCCGGACCTACGAGCAGTACTTC.

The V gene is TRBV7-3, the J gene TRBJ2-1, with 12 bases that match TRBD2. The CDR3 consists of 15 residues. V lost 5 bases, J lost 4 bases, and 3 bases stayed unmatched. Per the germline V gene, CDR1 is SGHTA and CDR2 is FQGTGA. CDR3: CASSLGTSGYNEQFF. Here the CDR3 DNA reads TGTGCCAGCAGCCTCGGGACTAGCGGGTACAATGAGCAGTTCTTC.

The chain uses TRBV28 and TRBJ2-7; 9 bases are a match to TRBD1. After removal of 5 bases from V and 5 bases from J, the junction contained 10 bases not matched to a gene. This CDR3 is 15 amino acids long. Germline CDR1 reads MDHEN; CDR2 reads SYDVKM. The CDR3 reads CASSIRTGGMDEQYF. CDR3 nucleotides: TGTGCCAGCAGTATCCGAACAGGGGGCATGGACGAGCAGTACTTC.

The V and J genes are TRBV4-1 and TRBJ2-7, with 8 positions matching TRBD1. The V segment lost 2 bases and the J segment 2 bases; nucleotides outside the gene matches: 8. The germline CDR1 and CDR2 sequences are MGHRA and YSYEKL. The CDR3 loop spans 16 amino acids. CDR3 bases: TGCGCCAGCAGCCAAACTACAGGGGGGCTACCCTACGAGCAGTACTTC. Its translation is CASSQTTGGLPYEQYF.

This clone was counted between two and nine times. Here the CDR3 reads CASSQGIIRGNEKLFF. CDR3 DNA sequence: TGCGCCAGCAGCCAAGGAATAATCAGGGGAAATGAAAAACTGTTTTTT. V and J are TRBV4-1 and TRBJ1-4; tentative D call: TRBD1 (6 bases). V lost 1 base to trimming and J lost 5 bases, with 14 bases between them. There are 16 residues in the CDR3. The germline CDR1 and CDR2 sequences are MGHRA and YSYEKL.

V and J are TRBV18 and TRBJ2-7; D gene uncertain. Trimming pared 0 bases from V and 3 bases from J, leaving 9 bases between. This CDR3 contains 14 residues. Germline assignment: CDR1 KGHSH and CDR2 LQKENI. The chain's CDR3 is CASSPPSWVYEQYF. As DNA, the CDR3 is TGTGCCAGCTCACCACCCTCTTGGGTCTACGAGCAGTACTTC.

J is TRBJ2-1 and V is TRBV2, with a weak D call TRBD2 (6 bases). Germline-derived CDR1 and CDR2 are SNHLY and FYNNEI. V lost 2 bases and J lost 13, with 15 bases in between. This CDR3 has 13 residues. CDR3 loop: CASSERGWERQFF. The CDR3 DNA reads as TGTGCCAGCAGTGAACGGGGGTGGGAGAGACAGTTCTTC.

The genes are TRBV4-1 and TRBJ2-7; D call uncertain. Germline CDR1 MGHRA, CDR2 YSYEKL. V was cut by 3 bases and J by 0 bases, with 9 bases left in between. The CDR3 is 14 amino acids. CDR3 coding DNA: TGCGCCAGCAGCCAGGGTCGGTTCTCCTACGAGCAGTACTTC. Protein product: CASSQGRFSYEQYF.

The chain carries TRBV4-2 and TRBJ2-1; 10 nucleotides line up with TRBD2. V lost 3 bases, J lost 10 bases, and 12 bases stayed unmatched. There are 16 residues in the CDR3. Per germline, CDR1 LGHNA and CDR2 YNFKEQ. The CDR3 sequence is CASSQGMQRGGGEQFF. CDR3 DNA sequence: TGTGCCAGCAGCCAGGGCATGCAGCGGGGGGGCGGCGAGCAGTTCTTC.

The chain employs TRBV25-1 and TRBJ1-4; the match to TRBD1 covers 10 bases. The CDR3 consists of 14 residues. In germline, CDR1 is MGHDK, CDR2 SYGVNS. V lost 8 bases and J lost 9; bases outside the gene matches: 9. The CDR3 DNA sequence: TGTGCCAGCGGGAGGACAGGGGGTGTTAAAAAACTGTTTTTT. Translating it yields CASGRTGGVKKLFF.

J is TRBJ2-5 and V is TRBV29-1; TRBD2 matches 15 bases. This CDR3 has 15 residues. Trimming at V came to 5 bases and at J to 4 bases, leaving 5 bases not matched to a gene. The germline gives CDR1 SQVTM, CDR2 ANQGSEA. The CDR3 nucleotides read TGCAGCGTTCAAAGGACTAGCGGGGGGGGAGAGACCCAGTACTTC. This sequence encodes CSVQRTSGGGETQYF.

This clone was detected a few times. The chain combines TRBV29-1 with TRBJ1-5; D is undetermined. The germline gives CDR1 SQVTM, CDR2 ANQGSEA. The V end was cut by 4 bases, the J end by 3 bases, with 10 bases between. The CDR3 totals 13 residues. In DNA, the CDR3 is TGCAGCGTTGGTTTGGGTCCCAATCAGCCCCAGCATTTT. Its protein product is CSVGLGPNQPQHF.

The chain's CDR3 is CASSLVSPEAFF. CDR3 DNA: TGTGCCAGCAGCTTAGTGTCCCCTGAAGCTTTCTTT. The chain uses TRBV11-2 and TRBJ1-1, with unresolved D. The V gene's germline CDR1 is SGHAT and CDR2 FQNNGV. This CDR3 has 12 amino acids. V was cut by 1 base and J by 6 bases, with 6 bases left in between.

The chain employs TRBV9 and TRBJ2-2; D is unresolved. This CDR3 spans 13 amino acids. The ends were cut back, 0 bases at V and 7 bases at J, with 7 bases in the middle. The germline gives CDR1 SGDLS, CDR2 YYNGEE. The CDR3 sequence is CASSVAGGGELFF. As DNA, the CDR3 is TGTGCCAGCAGCGTAGCTGGCGGCGGGGAGCTGTTTTTT.

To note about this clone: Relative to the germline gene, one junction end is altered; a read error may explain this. The CDR3 region is CARSYDRSSYEQYF. The CDR3 nucleotides read TGTGCCCGCAGTTACGACAGGAGCTCCTACGAGCAGTACTTC. This rearrangement joins TRBV6-6 to TRBJ2-5; a weak D match, TRBD1 (6 bases). The J call is doubtful: the DNA matches TRBJ2-7 better. Per the germline V gene, CDR1 is MNHNY and CDR2 is SVGAGI (reference sequence). The CDR3 contains 14 residues.

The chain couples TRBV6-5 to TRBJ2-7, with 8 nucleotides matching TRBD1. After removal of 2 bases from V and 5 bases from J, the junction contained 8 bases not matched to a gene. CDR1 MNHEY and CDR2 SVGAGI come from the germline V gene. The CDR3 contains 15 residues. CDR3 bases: TGTGCCAGCAGTTACCAGACAGGGGTGGGGAACGAGCAGTACTTC. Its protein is CASSYQTGVGNEQYF.